Described below is a single T cell receptor beta chain sequence and its context. TCRdb's table, derived via immunoSEQ multiplex PCR, lists solely in-frame clones and lacks some. The sample comprises 70,000 to 90,000 clones, roughly 89% of which are singletons, and 2% to 3% rests with the top ten. Germline V gene sequence: CDR1 SNHLY, CDR2 FYNNEI. CDR3 size: 17 residues. Trimming removed 7 bases from V and 2 bases from J, with 18 bases in between. The data were taken from a study of T cell responses to AZD1222 COVID-19 vaccine. This TCR derives from an adult in good health. The V gene is TRBV2, the J gene TRBJ2-6; weak D call: TRBD2 (6 bases). This specimen was peripheral blood, taken on day 0 of AZD1222 vaccination. CDR3 in amino acids: CASTGRRGGPGANVLTF. CDR3 nucleotide sequence: TGTGCCAGCACTGGTCGGCGGGGCGGTCCTGGGGCCAACGTCCTGACTTTC.